The next 15 T cell receptor beta chains were all read from a single sample in a study of shared clonotypes between healthy human individuals. TCRdb's table, derived via immunoSEQ multiplex PCR, lists solely in-frame clones and lacks some. Among about 1,500,000 clones listed, 96% were seen once. Sequenced sample: naive CD4+ T cells sorted from blood. Subset given: CD45RA+ positively selected. The receptors originated from a man younger than 45 in good health.

The chain links TRBV2 to TRBJ2-2; D possibly matches TRBD1 or TRBD2 (5 bases each). Per the germline V gene, CDR1 is SNHLY and CDR2 is FYNNEI. The V and J ends lost 9 bases and 1 base respectively, with 15 bases between them. The CDR3 covers 15 residues. CDR3 residues: CASGGPHENTGELFF. In nucleotides, the CDR3 is TGTGCCAGTGGGGGACCGCACGAGAACACCGGGGAGCTGTTTTTT.

With regard to this clone: Other nucleotide sequences in the sample specify the same CDR3. V is TRBV5-4 and J is TRBJ2-7, with D perhaps matching TRBD2 (5 bases). Trimming pared 4 bases from V and 3 bases from J, leaving 11 bases between. This CDR3 has 13 amino acids. The V gene's germline CDR1 is SGHNT and CDR2 YYREEE (reference sequence). The CDR3 reads CASSPGTLYEQYF. The CDR3 DNA reads TGTGCCAGCAGCCCGGGAACGCTCTACGAGCAGTACTTC.

The V call is TRBV7-3, the J call TRBJ1-1, with 7 positions matching TRBD1. Germline values: CDR1 SGHTA, CDR2 FQGTGA. The CDR3 totals 13 residues. With 5 bases clipped from V and 4 bases from J, the junction kept 4 bases outside the gene matches. CDR3 region: CASSATGFTEAFF. The DNA for the CDR3 is TGTGCCAGCAGCGCGACAGGGTTCACTGAAGCTTTCTTT.

This clone was detected only once. This sequence joins TRBV27 and TRBJ1-1, with a tentative D call TRBD1 (5 bases). The ends were cut back, 4 bases at V and 2 bases at J, with 11 bases in the middle. The germline V gene has CDR1 MNHEY and CDR2 SMNVEV (reference sequence). The CDR3 is made up of 14 amino acids. CDR3 in DNA: TGTGCCAGCAGTTCAACTCGGGGCAACACTGAAGCTTTCTTT. As protein: CASSSTRGNTEAFF.

The J gene is TRBJ2-1, the V gene TRBV18; 7 positions agree with TRBD1. V gave up 5 bases and J gave up 0 bases; unmatched junction bases: 4. Germline V gives CDR1 KGHSH, CDR2 LQKENI. This CDR3 is built from 15 residues. The CDR3 DNA reads as TGTGCCAGCTCAGGACAGGCAAGCTCCTACAATGAGCAGTTCTTC. Protein product: CASSGQASSYNEQFF.

The chain is built from TRBV6-4 and TRBJ2-5; 7 nucleotides match TRBD2. Germline V CDR1 and CDR2: MRHNA, SNTAGT. V dropped 6 bases and J dropped 5; count of bases not matched to a gene: 9. The CDR3 runs to 14 residues. The CDR3 region has the DNA TGTGCCAGCAGCGGGGAGGGTTGGGGTGAGACCCAGTACTTC. It codes for CASSGEGWGETQYF.

Notes on this clone: At the DNA level, this CDR3 is encoded by other sequences in the same sample as well. The CDR3 here is CASSLDGGRGYEQYF. DNA for the CDR3: TGTGCCAGCAGCTTAGATGGGGGTAGGGGCTACGAGCAGTACTTC. The gene calls are TRBV11-2 and TRBJ2-7; D is perhaps TRBD1 or TRBD2 (5 bases each). Germline V gene data show CDR1 as SGHAT and CDR2 as FQNNGV. Trimming cost V 0 bases and J 3 bases, with 12 bases left between them. The CDR3 is 15 residues long.

The rearrangement links TRBV29-1 to TRBJ2-2; D is perhaps TRBD2 (6 bases). CDR3 length equals 11 residues. Per germline, CDR1 SQVTM and CDR2 ANQGSEA. V was trimmed by 4 bases and J by 6 bases, leaving 6 bases between them. CDR3 bases: TGCAGCGTTGCGGGGGCCGGGGAGCTGTTTTTT. Encoded protein: CSVAGAGELFF.

This chain joins TRBV4-1 and TRBJ1-1; D remains unclear. Trimming left V 4 bases short and J 3 bases short, with 15 bases between. Germline CDR1 MGHRA, CDR2 YSYEKL. CDR3 size: 15 residues. The CDR3 DNA reads as TGCGCCAGCAGCCGTCGAGGAGCAGTAGACACTGAAGCTTTCTTT. This gives the protein CASSRRGAVDTEAFF.

CDR3 protein: CASSLATGRTDTQYF. The CDR3 nucleotides are TGTGCCAGCAGTTTAGCGACAGGGCGCACAGATACGCAGTATTTT. This chain uses TRBV27 with TRBJ2-3; 7 positions match TRBD1. With V trimmed by 2 bases and J by 1 base, 3 bases remained unmatched. Germline loops: CDR1 MNHEY, CDR2 SMNVEV (reference sequence). CDR3 length equals 15 residues.

The chain couples TRBV5-1 to TRBJ2-1, with TRBD1 matching 7 bases. The CDR3 totals 16 residues. The V gene's germline CDR1 is SGHRS and CDR2 YFSETQ. J lost 0 bases, V lost 3 bases, and 6 bases had no gene match. DNA for the CDR3: TGCGCCAGCAGCTGGGGACAGCGGAGCTCCTACAATGAGCAGTTCTTC. Encoded protein: CASSWGQRSSYNEQFF. The entire variable domain, with the rest obtained from reference TRBV5-1 and TRBJ2-1, is as follows: KAGVTQTPRYLIKTRGQQVTLSCSPISGHRSVSWYQQTPGQGLQFLFEYFSETQRNKGNFPGRFSGRQFSNSRSEMNVSTLELGDSALYLCASSWGQRSSYNEQFFGPGTRLTVL.

The rearrangement links TRBV7-9 to TRBJ2-5, with D maybe TRBD2 (5 bases). Trimming removed 4 bases at V and 4 bases at J, with 13 bases between. The CDR3 runs 14 residues. CDR1 and CDR2 (germline): SEHNR, FQNEAQ (reference sequence). The CDR3 reads CASSSSLVRETQYF. The CDR3 DNA reads TGTGCCAGCAGCTCCTCACTAGTCCGAGAGACCCAGTACTTC.

With respect to this clone: The same CDR3 also results from other DNA sequences found in this sample. The chain combines TRBV5-1 with TRBJ2-5; the D is unclear. V lost 0 bases to trimming and J lost 5 bases, with 14 bases between them. CDR3 size: 15 residues. Germline assignment: CDR1 SGHRS and CDR2 YFSETQ. CDR3 sequence reads: CASSLGGSGGETQYF. CDR3 coding DNA: TGCGCCAGCAGCTTGGGTGGGTCGGGCGGTGAGACCCAGTACTTC.

This chain uses TRBV29-1 with TRBJ2-7; D gene uncertain. Germline lookup yields CDR1 SQVTM and CDR2 ANQGSEA. There are 12 residues in the CDR3. With 4 bases removed from V and 10 bases from J, the gap between germline ends came to 17 bases. The CDR3 loop reads CSVGTARLGQYF. Written as DNA, the CDR3 is TGCAGCGTTGGGACGGCCCGGCTCGGTCAGTACTTC.

Notes on this clone: One junction end does not reproduce the germline sequence, and a read error may be involved. This chain links TRBV7-7 with TRBJ2-3; D unclear. Per the germline V gene, CDR1 is SSHAT and CDR2 is FNYEAQ (reference sequence). This CDR3 contains 14 residues. CDR3 in amino acids: CASSPLAVTDTQYF. CDR3 coding DNA: TGTGCTAGCAGCCCACTCGCGGTCACAGATACGCAGTATTTT.